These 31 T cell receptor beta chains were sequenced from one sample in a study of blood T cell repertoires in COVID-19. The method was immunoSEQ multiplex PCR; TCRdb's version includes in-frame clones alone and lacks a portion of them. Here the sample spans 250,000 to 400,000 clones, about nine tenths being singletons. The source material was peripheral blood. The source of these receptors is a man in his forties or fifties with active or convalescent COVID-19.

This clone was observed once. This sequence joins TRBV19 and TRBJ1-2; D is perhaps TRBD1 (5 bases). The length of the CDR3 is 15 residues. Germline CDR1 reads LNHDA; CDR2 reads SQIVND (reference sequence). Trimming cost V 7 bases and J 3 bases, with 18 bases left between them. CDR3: CASNPTGTMDYGYTF. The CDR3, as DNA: TGTGCCAGTAATCCCACAGGAACCATGGACTATGGCTACACCTTC.

The CDR3 region has the DNA TGCGCCAGCAGCCAAAGCGGGGCTAGCACAGATACGCAGTATTTT. Amino acid sequence: CASSQSGASTDTQYF. The chain is built from TRBV5-1 and TRBJ2-3; 7 nucleotides agree with TRBD2. Unmatched junction bases numbered 5, after V lost 4 bases and J lost 0 bases. The CDR3 runs 15 residues. Germline V gives CDR1 SGHRS, CDR2 YFSETQ.

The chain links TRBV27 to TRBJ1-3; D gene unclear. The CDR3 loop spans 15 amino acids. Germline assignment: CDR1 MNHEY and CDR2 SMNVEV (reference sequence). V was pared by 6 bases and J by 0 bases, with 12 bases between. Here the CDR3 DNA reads TGTGCCAGCAGGTTGGACTTCAGCTCTGGAAACACCATATATTTT. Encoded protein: CASRLDFSSGNTIYF.

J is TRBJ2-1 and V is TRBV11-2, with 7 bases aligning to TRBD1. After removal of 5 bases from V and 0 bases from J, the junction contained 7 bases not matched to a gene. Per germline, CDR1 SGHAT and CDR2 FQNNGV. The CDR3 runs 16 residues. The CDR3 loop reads CASSPNTGDSYNEQFF. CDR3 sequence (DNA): TGTGCCAGCAGCCCCAATACAGGGGACTCCTACAATGAGCAGTTCTTC.

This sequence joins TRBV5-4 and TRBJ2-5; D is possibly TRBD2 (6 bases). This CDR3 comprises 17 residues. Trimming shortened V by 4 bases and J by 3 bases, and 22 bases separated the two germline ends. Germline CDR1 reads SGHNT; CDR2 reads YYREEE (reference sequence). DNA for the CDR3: TGTGCCAGCAGCCCCCGCCCTACCCGGGACTTAAAAGAGACCCAGTACTTC. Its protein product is CASSPRPTRDLKETQYF.

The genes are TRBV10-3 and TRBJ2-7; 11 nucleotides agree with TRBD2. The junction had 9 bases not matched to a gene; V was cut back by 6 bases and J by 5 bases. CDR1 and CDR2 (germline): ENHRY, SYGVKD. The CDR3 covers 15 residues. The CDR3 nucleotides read TGTGCCATCAGAACTACTAGCGGGAGAGTTAACGAGCAGTACTTC. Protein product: CAIRTTSGRVNEQYF.

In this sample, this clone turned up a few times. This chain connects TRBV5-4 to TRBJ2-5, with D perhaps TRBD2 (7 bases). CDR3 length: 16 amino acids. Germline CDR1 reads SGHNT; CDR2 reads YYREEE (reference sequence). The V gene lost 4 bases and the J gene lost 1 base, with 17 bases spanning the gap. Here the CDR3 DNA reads TGTGCCAGCAGCGGGGGGGCCAGGGGCCTCCAAGAGACCCAGTACTTC. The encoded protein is CASSGGARGLQETQYF.

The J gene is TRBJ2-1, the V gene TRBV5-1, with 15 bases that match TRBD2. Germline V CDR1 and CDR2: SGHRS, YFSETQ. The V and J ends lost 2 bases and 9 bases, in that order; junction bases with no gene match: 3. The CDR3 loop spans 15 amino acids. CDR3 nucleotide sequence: TGCGCCAGCAGCTTCGGGACTAGCGGGGGGCTTGAGCAGTTCTTC. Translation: CASSFGTSGGLEQFF.

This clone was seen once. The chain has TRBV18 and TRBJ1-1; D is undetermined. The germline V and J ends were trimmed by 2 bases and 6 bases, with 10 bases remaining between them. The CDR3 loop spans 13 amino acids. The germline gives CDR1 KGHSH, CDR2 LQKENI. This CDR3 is CASSPGSDSEAFF. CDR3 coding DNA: TGTGCCAGCTCACCAGGGAGCGACTCTGAAGCTTTCTTT. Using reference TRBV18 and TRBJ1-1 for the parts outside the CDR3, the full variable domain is NAGVMQNPRHLVRRRGQEARLRCSPMKGHSHVYWYRQLPEEGLKFMVYLQKENIIDESGMPKERFSAEFPKEGPSILRIQQVVRGDSAAYFCASSPGSDSEAFFGQGTRLTVV.

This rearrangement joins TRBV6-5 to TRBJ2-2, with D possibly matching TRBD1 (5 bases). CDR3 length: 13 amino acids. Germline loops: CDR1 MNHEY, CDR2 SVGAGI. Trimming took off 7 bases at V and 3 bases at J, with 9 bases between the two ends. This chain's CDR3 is CASTDSYTGELFF. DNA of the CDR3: TGTGCCAGCACCGACAGTTACACCGGGGAGCTGTTTTTT.

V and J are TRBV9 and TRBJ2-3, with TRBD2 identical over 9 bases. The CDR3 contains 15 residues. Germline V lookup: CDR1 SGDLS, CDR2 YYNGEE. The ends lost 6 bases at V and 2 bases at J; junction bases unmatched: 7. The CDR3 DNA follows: TGTGCCAGCAATTTAGCGGGAGAGCACACAGATACGCAGTATTTT. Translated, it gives CASNLAGEHTDTQYF.

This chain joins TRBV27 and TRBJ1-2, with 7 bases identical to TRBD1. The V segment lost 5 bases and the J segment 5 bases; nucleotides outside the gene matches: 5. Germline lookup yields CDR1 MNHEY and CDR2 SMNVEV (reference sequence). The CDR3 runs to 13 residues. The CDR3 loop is CASSTYRGYGYTF. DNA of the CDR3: TGTGCCAGCAGTACGTACAGGGGATATGGCTACACCTTC.

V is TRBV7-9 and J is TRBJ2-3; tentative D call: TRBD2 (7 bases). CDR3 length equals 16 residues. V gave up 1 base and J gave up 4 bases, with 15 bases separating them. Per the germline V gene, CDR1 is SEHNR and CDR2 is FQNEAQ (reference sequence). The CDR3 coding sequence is TGTGCCAGCAGCTTAGGAGGGGGGGCAACCTCAGATACGCAGTATTTT. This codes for CASSLGGGATSDTQYF.

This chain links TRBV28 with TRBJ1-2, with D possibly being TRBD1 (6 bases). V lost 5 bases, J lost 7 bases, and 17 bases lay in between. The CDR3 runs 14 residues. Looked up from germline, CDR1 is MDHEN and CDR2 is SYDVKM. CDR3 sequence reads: CASSPLTGYFGYTF. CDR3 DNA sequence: TGTGCCAGCAGTCCCCTTACAGGGTACTTTGGCTACACCTTC.

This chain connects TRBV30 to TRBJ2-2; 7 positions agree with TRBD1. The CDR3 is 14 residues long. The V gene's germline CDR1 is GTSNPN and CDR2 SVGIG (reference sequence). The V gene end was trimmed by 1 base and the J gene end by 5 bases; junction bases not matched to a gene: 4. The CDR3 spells CAWSAPTGTGELFF. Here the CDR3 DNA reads TGTGCCTGGAGTGCCCCGACAGGGACCGGGGAGCTGTTTTTT.

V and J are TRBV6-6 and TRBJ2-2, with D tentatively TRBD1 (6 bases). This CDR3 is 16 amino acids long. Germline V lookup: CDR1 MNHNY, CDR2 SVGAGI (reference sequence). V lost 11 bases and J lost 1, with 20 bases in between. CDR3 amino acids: CAGGPRRTLNTGELFF. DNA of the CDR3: TGTGCCGGGGGCCCTCGGAGGACGTTGAACACCGGGGAGCTGTTTTTT.

CDR3 sequence (DNA): TGCGCCAGCAGCTCCAGACAGGGCGAAGCTTTCTTT. The encoded protein is CASSSRQGEAFF. This sequence joins TRBV5-1 and TRBJ1-1, with TRBD1 matching 7 bases. J was trimmed by 8 bases and V by 3 bases; bases with no gene match: 4. The length of the CDR3 is 12 residues. Germline V gives CDR1 SGHRS, CDR2 YFSETQ. Drawing the rest from reference TRBV5-1 and TRBJ1-1, the complete variable domain is KAGVTQTPRYLIKTRGQQVTLSCSPISGHRSVSWYQQTPGQGLQFLFEYFSETQRNKGNFPGRFSGRQFSNSRSEMNVSTLELGDSALYLCASSSRQGEAFFGQGTRLTVV.

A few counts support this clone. The CDR3 DNA follows: TGTGCCAGCAGCCCGGGACAGGGGGCTCAGCCCCAGCATTTT. Protein sequence: CASSPGQGAQPQHF. The rearrangement links TRBV2 to TRBJ1-5; 12 positions agree with TRBD1. Germline trimming cut 6 bases from V and 6 bases from J; bases unmatched to any gene: 3. Germline V gives CDR1 SNHLY, CDR2 FYNNEI. The CDR3 is 14 residues long.

The CDR3 is CASSVDGTEAEKLFF. Here the CDR3 DNA reads TGTGCCAGCAGCGTAGACGGGACAGAGGCTGAAAAACTGTTTTTT. This chain connects TRBV9 to TRBJ1-4; 7 bases align to TRBD1. CDR1 and CDR2 from the germline V gene are SGDLS and YYNGEE. The V segment lost 0 bases and the J segment 7 bases; nucleotides outside the gene matches: 6. This CDR3 has 15 residues.

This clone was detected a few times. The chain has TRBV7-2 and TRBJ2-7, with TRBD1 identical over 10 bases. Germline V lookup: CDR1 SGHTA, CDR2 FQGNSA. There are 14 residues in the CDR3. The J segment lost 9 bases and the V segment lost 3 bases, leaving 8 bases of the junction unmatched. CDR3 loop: CASSFTGTGAVQYF. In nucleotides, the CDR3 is TGTGCCAGCAGCTTCACCGGGACAGGGGCTGTGCAGTACTTC.

The CDR3 sequence is CASSPGTDPQPQHF. CDR3 coding DNA: TGTGCCAGCTCTCCGGGGACAGATCCTCAGCCCCAGCATTTT. The V and J genes are TRBV18 and TRBJ1-5; 7 nucleotides line up with TRBD1. The V gene end was trimmed by 6 bases and the J gene end by 6 bases; junction bases not matched to a gene: 8. CDR3 length: 14 amino acids. Germline V CDR1 and CDR2: KGHSH, LQKENI.

The CDR3 DNA reads as TGCGCCAGCAGCGGACAGGGAAGAAACACCATATATTTT. It codes for CASSGQGRNTIYF. V and J are TRBV5-1 and TRBJ1-3; the match to TRBD1 covers 8 bases. Germline CDR1 is SGHRS and CDR2 is YFSETQ. The CDR3 is 13 residues long. Germline trimming cut 4 bases from V and 5 bases from J; bases unmatched to any gene: 2.

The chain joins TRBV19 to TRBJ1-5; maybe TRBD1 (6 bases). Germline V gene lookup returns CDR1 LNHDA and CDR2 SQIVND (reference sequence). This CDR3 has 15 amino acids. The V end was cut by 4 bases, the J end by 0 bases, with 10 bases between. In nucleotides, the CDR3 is TGTGCCAGTAGTACCAGGGGAAATAGCAATCAGCCCCAGCATTTT. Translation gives CASSTRGNSNQPQHF.

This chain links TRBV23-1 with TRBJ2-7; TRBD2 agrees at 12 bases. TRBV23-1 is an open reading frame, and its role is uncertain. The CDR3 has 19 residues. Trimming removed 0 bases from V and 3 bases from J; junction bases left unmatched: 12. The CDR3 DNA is TGCGCCAGCAGTCAATCGACTAGCGGGAGCAACAAACGGGACTACGAGCAGTACTTC. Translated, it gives CASSQSTSGSNKRDYEQYF.

CDR3: CASMRDINGEKLFF. The CDR3 nucleotides are TGCGCCAGCATGAGGGACATTAACGGTGAAAAACTGTTTTTT. The chain is built from TRBV5-1 and TRBJ1-4, with a weak D call TRBD1 (6 bases). V lost 6 bases to trimming and J lost 7 bases, with 16 bases between them. The CDR3 spans 14 residues. CDR1 is SGHRS and CDR2 is YFSETQ in the germline V gene.

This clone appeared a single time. The CDR3 DNA reads TGTGCCAGCAGCTATGAGGGGGCCGGCTCTGGAAACACCATATATTTT. Residues: CASSYEGAGSGNTIYF. The chain uses TRBV7-2 and TRBJ1-3; TRBD1 matches 7 bases. This CDR3 region has 16 residues. J lost 0 bases, V lost 4 bases, and 6 bases had no gene match. Germline CDR1 is SGHTA and CDR2 is FQGNSA. Combining the CDR3 with reference TRBV7-2 and TRBJ1-3 gives the whole variable domain GAGVSQSPSNKVTEKGKDVELRCDPISGHTALYWYRQSLGQGLEFLIYFQGNSAPDKSGLPSDRFSAERTGGSVSTLTIQRTQQEDSAVYLCASSYEGAGSGNTIYFGEGSWLTVV.

CDR3 bases: TGTGCCAGCAGTGTTAGTGGAGACAGAGCATACACCGGGGAGCTGTTTTTT. It yields the protein CASSVSGDRAYTGELFF. The V gene is TRBV2, the J gene TRBJ2-2; a possible D gene is TRBD1 (5 bases). CDR3 length: 17 amino acids. Trimming left V 4 bases short and J 3 bases short, with 18 bases between. Germline CDR1 is SNHLY and CDR2 is FYNNEI.

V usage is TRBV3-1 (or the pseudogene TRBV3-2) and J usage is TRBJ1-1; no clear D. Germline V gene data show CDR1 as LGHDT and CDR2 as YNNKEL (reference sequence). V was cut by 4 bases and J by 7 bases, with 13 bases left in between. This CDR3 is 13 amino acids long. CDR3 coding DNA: TGTGCCAGCAGCCCCCCCCTCACGGGTGAAGCTTTCTTT. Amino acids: CASSPPLTGEAFF.

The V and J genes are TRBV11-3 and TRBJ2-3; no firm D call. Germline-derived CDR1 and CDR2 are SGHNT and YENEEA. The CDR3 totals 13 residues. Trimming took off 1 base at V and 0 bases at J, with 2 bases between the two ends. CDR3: CASSLASTDTQYF. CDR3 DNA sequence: TGTGCCAGCAGCTTAGCTAGCACAGATACGCAGTATTTT. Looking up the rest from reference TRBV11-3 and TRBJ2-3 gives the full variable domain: EAGVVQSPRYKIIEKKQPVAFWCNPISGHNTLYWYLQNLGQGPELLIRYENEEAVDDSQLPKDRFSAERLKGVDSTLKIQPAELGDSAVYLCASSLASTDTQYFGPGTRLTVL.

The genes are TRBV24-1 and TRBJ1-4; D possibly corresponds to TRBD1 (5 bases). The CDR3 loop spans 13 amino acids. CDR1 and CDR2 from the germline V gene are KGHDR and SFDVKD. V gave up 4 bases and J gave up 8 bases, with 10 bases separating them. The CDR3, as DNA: TGTGCCACCAGTGAGCGCGGGGGGGAAAAACTGTTTTTT. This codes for CATSERGGEKLFF.

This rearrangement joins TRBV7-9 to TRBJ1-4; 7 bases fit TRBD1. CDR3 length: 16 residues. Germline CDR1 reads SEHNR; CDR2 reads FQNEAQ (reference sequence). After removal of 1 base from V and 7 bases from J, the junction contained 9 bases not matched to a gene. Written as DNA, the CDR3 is TGTGCCAGCAGCTTAGTTCTGGCGACAGGGCCTGAAAAACTGTTTTTT. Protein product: CASSLVLATGPEKLFF.